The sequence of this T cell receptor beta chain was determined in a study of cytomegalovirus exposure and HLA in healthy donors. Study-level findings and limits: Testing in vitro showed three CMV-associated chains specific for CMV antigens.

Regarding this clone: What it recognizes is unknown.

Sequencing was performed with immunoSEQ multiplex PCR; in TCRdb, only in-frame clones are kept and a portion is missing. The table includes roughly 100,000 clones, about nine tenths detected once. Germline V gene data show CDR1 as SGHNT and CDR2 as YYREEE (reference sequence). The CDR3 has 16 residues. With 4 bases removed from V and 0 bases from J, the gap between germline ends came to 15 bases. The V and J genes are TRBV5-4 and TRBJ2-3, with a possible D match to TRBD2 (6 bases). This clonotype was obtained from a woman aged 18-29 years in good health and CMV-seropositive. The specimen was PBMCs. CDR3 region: CASSVKGLSSTDTQYF. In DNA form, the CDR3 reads TGTGCCAGCAGCGTAAAGGGACTGAGTAGCACAGATACGCAGTATTTT. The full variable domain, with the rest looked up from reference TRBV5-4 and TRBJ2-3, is ETGVTQSPTHLIKTRGQQVTLRCSSQSGHNTVSWYQQALGQGPQFIFQYYREEENGRGNFPPRFSGLQFPNYSSELNVNALELDDSALYLCASSVKGLSSTDTQYFGPGTRLTVL.